These 21 T cell receptor beta chains were all obtained from the same sample, sequenced in a study of blood T cell repertoires in COVID-19. Here immunoSEQ multiplex PCR was the method, and the copy in TCRdb shows in-frame clones only, minus some. The sample includes 250,000 to 300,000 clones, around four fifths seen only once; the top ten take approximately 6%. The sample taken for sequencing was peripheral blood. These receptors originate from a man older than 75 with acute or convalescent COVID-19.

This chain connects TRBV7-2 to TRBJ2-7; TRBD2 matches at 9 bases. The CDR3 is 16 amino acids. V shed 3 bases and J 9 bases; nucleotides not matched to a gene: 15. Germline CDR1 reads SGHTA; CDR2 reads FQGNSA. This CDR3 reads CASSLNSGGKALAQYF. Written as DNA, the CDR3 is TGTGCCAGCAGCTTGAATAGCGGGGGCAAGGCCCTGGCGCAGTACTTC. Variable domain in full (rest from reference TRBV7-2 and TRBJ2-7): GAGVSQSPSNKVTEKGKDVELRCDPISGHTALYWYRQSLGQGLEFLIYFQGNSAPDKSGLPSDRFSAERTGGSVSTLTIQRTQQEDSAVYLCASSLNSGGKALAQYFGPGTRLTVT.

The chain has TRBV5-6 and TRBJ1-5; 9 bases agree with TRBD1. CDR3 length: 18 residues. V shed 2 bases and J 9 bases; nucleotides not matched to a gene: 18. Per germline, CDR1 SGHDT and CDR2 YYEEEE. CDR3: CASSLRRHDRGKGSPQHF. DNA for the CDR3: TGTGCCAGCAGCTTACGTCGCCACGACAGGGGGAAAGGTTCGCCCCAGCATTTT.

The chain employs TRBV3-1 (or the pseudogene TRBV3-2) and TRBJ2-2; D unresolved. V lost 4 bases, J lost 0 bases, and 12 bases lay in between. The CDR3 is 16 residues long. The germline V gene encodes CDR1 LGHDT and CDR2 YNNKEL (reference sequence). The CDR3 protein is CASSLHLASNTGELFF. The CDR3 DNA reads TGTGCCAGCAGCCTCCATCTGGCCTCGAACACCGGGGAGCTGTTTTTT.

The gene calls are TRBV27 and TRBJ2-7; 7 bases map to TRBD1. With 5 bases clipped from V and 6 bases from J, the junction kept 7 bases outside the gene matches. Looked up from germline, CDR1 is MNHEY and CDR2 is SMNVEV (reference sequence). This CDR3 has 13 residues. CDR3 DNA sequence: TGTGCCAGCAGTACATACAGGGGCCTCGAGCAGTACTTC. Its translation is CASSTYRGLEQYF.

V and J are TRBV2 and TRBJ2-7, with D possibly matching TRBD2 (5 bases). Trimming removed 3 bases from V and 4 bases from J, with 10 bases in between. Germline-derived CDR1 and CDR2 are SNHLY and FYNNEI. The CDR3 runs 13 residues. The CDR3 here is CASSDRTGYEQYF. The CDR3 region has the DNA TGTGCCAGCAGTGACAGGACGGGATACGAGCAGTACTTC. Together with reference TRBV2 and TRBJ2-7, the CDR3 gives the full variable domain: EPEVTQTPSHQVTQMGQEVILRCVPISNHLYFYWYRQILGQKVEFLVSFYNNEISEKSEIFDDQFSVERPDGSNFTLKIRSTKLEDSAMYFCASSDRTGYEQYFGPGTRLTVT.

This sequence joins TRBV14 and TRBJ2-7; D is undetermined. The germline CDR1 and CDR2 sequences are SGHDN and FVKESK. V lost 0 bases, J lost 9 bases, and 9 bases lay in between. This CDR3 is 12 amino acids long. CDR3 DNA: TGTGCCAGCAGCCAAGATAGACTCCGGCAGTACTTC. Amino acids: CASSQDRLRQYF.

The rearrangement uses TRBV7-9 and TRBJ2-1, with TRBD1 matching over 9 bases. The V gene's germline CDR1 is SEHNR and CDR2 FQNEAQ (reference sequence). The CDR3 sequence is 15 residues long. V shed 3 bases, J shed 4 bases, and the junction held 4 bases outside the gene matches. The CDR3 bases are TGTGCCAGCAGCTTCGACGGGACAGGGTACAATGAGCAGTTCTTC. Amino acids: CASSFDGTGYNEQFF.

This clone was counted a few times. The same CDR3 can be traced to other DNA sequences in this sample. This chain connects TRBV19 to TRBJ1-5; D gene uncertain. CDR3 length equals 13 residues. Germline assignment: CDR1 LNHDA and CDR2 SQIVND (reference sequence). V lost 2 bases, J lost 6 bases, and 8 bases lay in between. The CDR3 coding sequence is TGTGCCAGTAGTATATCTCTCGGTCAGCCCCAGCATTTT. This translates into CASSISLGQPQHF.

The rearrangement uses TRBV30 and TRBJ2-3; 8 nucleotides agree with TRBD2. V was clipped by 2 bases and J by 7 bases; unmatched bases: 11. The CDR3 has 15 residues. CDR1 is GTSNPN, CDR2 SVGIG, per germline (reference sequence). In DNA form, the CDR3 reads TGTGCCTGGAGTCCCGGGGGGCGGGGGGTTCATACGCAGTATTTT. Translation: CAWSPGGRGVHTQYF.

This clone has a handful of counts. The V and J genes are TRBV19 and TRBJ2-1; a weak D match, TRBD2 (6 bases). The CDR3 is made up of 14 amino acids. V was clipped by 4 bases and J by 5 bases, with 12 bases between them. Germline assignment: CDR1 LNHDA and CDR2 SQIVND (reference sequence). CDR3 in DNA: TGTGCCAGTAGTACCGGCGGGGTTAACAATGAGCAGTTCTTC. Encoded protein: CASSTGGVNNEQFF.

V usage is TRBV6-5 and J usage is TRBJ1-2; D is unclear. V lost 8 bases to trimming and J lost 11 bases, with 27 bases between them. Germline CDR1 reads MNHEY; CDR2 reads SVGAGI. The CDR3 has 15 residues. The CDR3 coding sequence is TGTGCCAGCTTACAACGGCAGCCGGGGAAAGAGAGGTACACCTTC. It codes for CASLQRQPGKERYTF.

The chain employs TRBV11-2 and TRBJ2-1; 13 nucleotides agree with TRBD2. The CDR3 spans 17 residues. Germline loops: CDR1 SGHAT, CDR2 FQNNGV. Germline trimming cut 1 base from V and 8 bases from J; bases unmatched to any gene: 8. CDR3 amino acids: CASSLVVLAGGLYEQFF. The CDR3 DNA is TGTGCCAGCAGCTTAGTGGTACTAGCGGGGGGGCTTTATGAGCAGTTCTTC.

J is TRBJ1-5 and V is TRBV29-1, with 11 bases aligning to TRBD1. Losses at the gene ends were 6 bases for V and 4 bases for J; bases not matched to a gene: 5. The CDR3 runs to 14 residues. Germline V lookup: CDR1 SQVTM, CDR2 ANQGSEA. The CDR3 DNA sequence: TGCAGCGTCTGGACAGGGGGCGGTAATCAGCCCCAGCATTTT. This gives the protein CSVWTGGGNQPQHF.

This clone was recorded only once. The V call is TRBV28, the J call TRBJ1-2, with TRBD1 matching 7 bases. Germline V gives CDR1 MDHEN, CDR2 SYDVKM. After removal of 6 bases from V and 4 bases from J, the junction contained 11 bases not matched to a gene. This CDR3 spans 15 amino acids. DNA of the CDR3: TGTGCCAGCAGGATTAACACTGGGACAGTCTATGGCTACACCTTC. Its protein product is CASRINTGTVYGYTF.

The sample holds one count of this clone. The V and J genes are TRBV7-9 and TRBJ2-7; TRBD2 agrees at 7 bases. V trimming: 5 bases; J trimming: 4 bases; junction bases outside the gene matches: 11. The V gene's germline CDR1 is SEHNR and CDR2 FQNEAQ (reference sequence). CDR3 length: 15 residues. The CDR3 bases are TGTGCCAGCAGCACCGGGGGAGCGGGGCGATACGAGCAGTACTTC. It translates to CASSTGGAGRYEQYF.

The chain couples TRBV27 to TRBJ2-7; the D gene is possibly TRBD2 (6 bases). Germline V gene data show CDR1 as MNHEY and CDR2 as SMNVEV (reference sequence). CDR3 size: 17 residues. Trimming took off 5 bases at V and 0 bases at J, with 20 bases between the two ends. In DNA, the CDR3 is TGTGCCAGCAGTAAAGGGTCGGGGACTCCGAGCTCCTACGAGCAGTACTTC. Amino acid sequence: CASSKGSGTPSSYEQYF.

This chain uses TRBV5-8 with TRBJ2-5, with D hard to call. Per germline, CDR1 SGHTS and CDR2 YDEGEE. The CDR3 covers 14 residues. V was pared by 0 bases and J by 5 bases, with 11 bases between. CDR3 bases: TGTGCCAGCAGCTTGGGACTTAGGCGGGAGACCCAGTACTTC. It translates to CASSLGLRRETQYF.

The genes are TRBV14 and TRBJ1-6; TRBD1 might be the D (6 bases). The germline CDR1 and CDR2 sequences are SGHDN and FVKESK. This CDR3 is 14 amino acids long. Trimming left V 4 bases short and J 6 bases short, with 10 bases between. The CDR3 protein is CASSPQGVNSPLHF. DNA for the CDR3: TGTGCCAGCAGCCCACAGGGTGTTAATTCACCCCTCCACTTT.

The chain links TRBV30 to TRBJ1-4, with D possibly TRBD1 on 5 matching bases. The CDR3 extends over 13 amino acids. CDR1 GTSNPN and CDR2 SVGIG come from the germline V gene (reference sequence). V dropped 0 bases and J dropped 7 bases, with 9 bases sitting between them. CDR3 DNA: TGTGCCTGGAGTGTTGGGACTCCTGAAAAACTGTTTTTT. This translates into CAWSVGTPEKLFF.

Only a few counts were recorded for this clone. The chain joins TRBV28 to TRBJ1-5, with 10 nucleotides matching TRBD1. The CDR3 spans 15 residues. V shed 6 bases and J 1 base; nucleotides not matched to a gene: 3. The V gene's germline CDR1 is MDHEN and CDR2 SYDVKM. As DNA, the CDR3 is TGTGCCAGCAGGCGACAGGGGGCGAGCAATCAGCCCCAGCATTTT. Its protein product is CASRRQGASNQPQHF.

This clone appeared a few times. This sequence joins TRBV30 and TRBJ1-2; D remains unclear. The CDR3 totals 13 residues. Looked up from germline, CDR1 is GTSNPN and CDR2 is SVGIG (reference sequence). Trimming removed 3 bases from V and 4 bases from J, with 12 bases in between. CDR3 protein: CAWSYDGIYGYTF. The CDR3 bases are TGTGCCTGGAGCTACGACGGGATCTATGGCTACACCTTC.